This record looks at one T cell receptor (beta chain) sequence and its context. Antigen: not known. Germline V gene sequence: CDR1 PRHDT, CDR2 FYEKMQ (reference sequence). The CDR3 covers 15 residues. Trimming took 2 bases from V and 2 from J, leaving 10 bases between them. TCRdb reprocessed the 5' RACE reads with MiXCR, giving one entry per CDR3 protein. Of 510,000 or so distinct CDR3 sequences listed, roughly 15% are singletons. This sample stems from a study of identical twins. Study results and limitations: The more abundant beta clonotypes in cord blood had fewer insertions, and memory repertoires did not show this.

This same sample was also part of a study on yellow fever vaccine responses in identical twins.

This chain uses TRBV13 with TRBJ2-1; D remains ambiguous. Input material: CD4+ T cells sorted from blood. This sequence was found in a woman aged 18-30 years in good health. CDR3 protein: CASSLTVLTYNEQFF. In DNA form, the CDR3 reads TGTGCCAGCAGCTTAACAGTGCTAACCTACAATGAGCAGTTCTTC.